The 4 T cell receptor beta chains below all came from one sample that was sequenced in a study of CD8 T cells in Susac syndrome. RNA was extracted with the RNeasy kit, and a quantity of roughly 0.5 to 1 ug was reverse transcribed using random hexamers. TCRdb used MiXCR to reprocess the immunoSEQ multiplex PCR reads, holding one entry per CDR3 protein. The table records about 400,000 distinct CDR3 sequences, 75% to 90% of them present only once. The sequenced sample was CD8+ T cells from PBMCs. All receptors derive from a human donor with multiple sclerosis.

This clonotype was found once. The chain couples TRBV19 to TRBJ1-1; 10 bases align to TRBD1. This CDR3 spans 14 amino acids. Unmatched junction bases numbered 4, after V lost 3 bases and J lost 6 bases. Germline V gene lookup returns CDR1 LNHDA and CDR2 SQIVND (reference sequence). The chain's CDR3 is CASSMTGGLAEAFF. The DNA of the CDR3 is TGTGCCAGTAGTATGACAGGGGGCTTAGCTGAAGCTTTCTTT.

J is TRBJ1-1 and V is TRBV6-6; possibly TRBD1 for D (5 bases). Between the trimmed V and J ends, which lost 10 bases and 4 bases, there was a span of 13 bases. The CDR3 totals 12 residues. Germline V gives CDR1 MNHNY, CDR2 SVGAGI (reference sequence). The CDR3 reads CATQWGGTEAFF. Here the CDR3 DNA reads TGTGCCACCCAATGGGGGGGCACTGAAGCTTTCTTT.

The chain couples TRBV12-5 to TRBJ2-3, with 7 positions matching TRBD2. With 3 bases clipped from V and 1 base from J, the junction kept 7 bases outside the gene matches. The CDR3 is 16 residues long. The germline V gene has CDR1 LGHNT and CDR2 FRNRAP. The CDR3 loop reads CASGFPGRAGTDTQYF. In DNA form, the CDR3 reads TGTGCTAGTGGTTTCCCGGGGAGGGCAGGCACAGATACGCAGTATTTT.

The chain couples TRBV27 to TRBJ2-7; D may match TRBD1 or TRBD2 (6 bases each). Trimming left V 5 bases short and J 1 base short, with 18 bases between. Germline CDR1 reads MNHEY; CDR2 reads SMNVEV (reference sequence). This CDR3 spans 16 amino acids. The CDR3 here is CASSPIGGRRSYEQYF. Here the CDR3 DNA reads TGTGCCAGCAGTCCGATTGGGGGGCGCAGATCCTACGAGCAGTACTTC.